This T cell receptor beta chain was found in a study of blood T cell repertoires in COVID-19. Individuals aged roughly 18 to 95 years were recruited from fewer than 30 US areas. Per the authors' pipeline: Scientists estimated how many nucleated cells there were by amplifying reference gene primers. Here immunoSEQ multiplex PCR was the method, and the copy in TCRdb shows in-frame clones only, minus some. V, J and clone size were drawn from that table, and D and trimming were deduced from the DNA. The sample has over 350,000 clones, approximately 88% seen once. Germline CDR1 MNHEY, CDR2 SVGAGI. The CDR3 length is 14 residues. V lost 2 bases and J 3 bases, leaving 10 bases between the germline ends.

The sample consisted of PBMCs or T cells enriched from blood (not recorded which). The sequence came from a woman younger than 45 with acute COVID-19. This rearrangement joins TRBV6-5 to TRBJ1-2, with D maybe TRBD1 (5 bases). The CDR3, as DNA: TGTGCCAGCAGTTACGGGGGGACCCACTATGGCTACACCTTC. This encodes CASSYGGTHYGYTF.